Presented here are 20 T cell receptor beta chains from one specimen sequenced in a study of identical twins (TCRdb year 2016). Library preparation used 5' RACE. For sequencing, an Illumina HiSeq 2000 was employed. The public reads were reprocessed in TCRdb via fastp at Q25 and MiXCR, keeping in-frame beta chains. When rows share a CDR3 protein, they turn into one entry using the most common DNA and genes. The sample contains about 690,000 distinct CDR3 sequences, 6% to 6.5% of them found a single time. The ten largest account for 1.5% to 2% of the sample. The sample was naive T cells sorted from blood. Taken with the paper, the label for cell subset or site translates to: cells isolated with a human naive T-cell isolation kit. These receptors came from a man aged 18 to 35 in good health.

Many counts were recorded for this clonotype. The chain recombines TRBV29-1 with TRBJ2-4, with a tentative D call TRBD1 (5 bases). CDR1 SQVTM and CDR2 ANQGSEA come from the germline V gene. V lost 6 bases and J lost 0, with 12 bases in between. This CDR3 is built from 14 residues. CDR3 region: CSVVGHLAKNIQYF. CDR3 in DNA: TGCAGCGTAGTAGGACACCTAGCCAAAAACATTCAGTACTTC.

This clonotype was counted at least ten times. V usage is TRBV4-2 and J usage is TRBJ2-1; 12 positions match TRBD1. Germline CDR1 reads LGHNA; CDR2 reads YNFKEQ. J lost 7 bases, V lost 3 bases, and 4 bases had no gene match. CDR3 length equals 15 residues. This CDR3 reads CASSHGTGGENEQFF. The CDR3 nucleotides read TGTGCCAGCAGCCACGGGACAGGGGGCGAGAATGAGCAGTTCTTC.

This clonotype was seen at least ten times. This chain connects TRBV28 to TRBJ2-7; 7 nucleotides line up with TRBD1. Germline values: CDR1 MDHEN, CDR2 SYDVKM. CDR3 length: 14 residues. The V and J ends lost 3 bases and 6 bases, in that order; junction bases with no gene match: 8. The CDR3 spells CASSLTGPTPEQYF. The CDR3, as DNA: TGTGCCAGCAGTTTGACAGGGCCTACACCCGAGCAGTACTTC.

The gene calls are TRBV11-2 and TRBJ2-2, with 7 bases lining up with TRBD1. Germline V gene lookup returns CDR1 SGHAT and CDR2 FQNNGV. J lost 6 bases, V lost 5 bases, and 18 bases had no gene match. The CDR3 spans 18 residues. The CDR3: CASSTTKRGQGMPGELFF. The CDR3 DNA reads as TGTGCCAGCAGCACCACAAAGAGGGGGCAGGGGATGCCCGGGGAGCTGTTTTTT.

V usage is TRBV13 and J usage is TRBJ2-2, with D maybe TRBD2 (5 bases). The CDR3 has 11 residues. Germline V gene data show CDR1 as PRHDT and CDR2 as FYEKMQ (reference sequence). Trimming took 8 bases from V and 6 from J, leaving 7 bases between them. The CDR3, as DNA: TGTGCCAGCGGGAGTGCCGGGGAGCTGTTTTTT. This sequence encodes CASGSAGELFF. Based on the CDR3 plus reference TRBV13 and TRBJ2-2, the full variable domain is AAGVIQSPRHLIKEKRETATLKCYPIPRHDTVYWYQQGPGQDPQFLISFYEKMQSDKGSIPDRFSAQQFSDYHSELNMSSLELGDSALYFCASGSAGELFFGEGSRLTVL.

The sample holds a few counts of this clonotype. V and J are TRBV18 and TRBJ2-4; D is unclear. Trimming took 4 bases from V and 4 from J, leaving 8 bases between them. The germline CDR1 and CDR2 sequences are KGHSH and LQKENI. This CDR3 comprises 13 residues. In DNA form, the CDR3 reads TGTGCCAGCTCACTAAGCGATAAAAACATTCAGTACTTC. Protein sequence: CASSLSDKNIQYF.

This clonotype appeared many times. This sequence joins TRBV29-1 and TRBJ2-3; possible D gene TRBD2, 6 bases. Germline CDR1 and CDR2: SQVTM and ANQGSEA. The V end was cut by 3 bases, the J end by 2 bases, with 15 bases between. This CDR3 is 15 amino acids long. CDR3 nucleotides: TGCAGCGTTGATGGGTTAGGGACTTACACAGATACGCAGTATTTT. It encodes CSVDGLGTYTDTQYF.

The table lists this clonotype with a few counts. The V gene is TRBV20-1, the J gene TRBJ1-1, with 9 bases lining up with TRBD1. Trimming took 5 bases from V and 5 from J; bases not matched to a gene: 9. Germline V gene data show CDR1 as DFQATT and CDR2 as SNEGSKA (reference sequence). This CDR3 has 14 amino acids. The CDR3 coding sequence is TGCAGTGCTGACCGGGACAGGGTTGGGACTGAAGCTTTCTTT. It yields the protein CSADRDRVGTEAFF.

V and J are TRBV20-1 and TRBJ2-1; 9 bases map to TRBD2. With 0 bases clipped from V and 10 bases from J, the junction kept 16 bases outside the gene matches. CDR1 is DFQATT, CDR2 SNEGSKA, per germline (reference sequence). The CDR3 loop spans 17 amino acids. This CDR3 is CSARDILAGGPLGEQFF. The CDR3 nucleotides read TGCAGTGCTAGAGATATTCTGGCGGGAGGGCCTCTAGGGGAGCAGTTCTTC.

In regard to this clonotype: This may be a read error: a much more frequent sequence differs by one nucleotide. Here the CDR3 DNA reads TGTGCCATCATTGGGCCGGGCATTGAGCAGTTCTTC. Translated: CAIIGPGIEQFF. The chain couples TRBV10-3 to TRBJ2-1; D remains unclear. This CDR3 contains 12 residues. Germline values: CDR1 ENHRY, CDR2 SYGVKD. Trimming removed 7 bases from V and 9 bases from J, with 13 bases in between.

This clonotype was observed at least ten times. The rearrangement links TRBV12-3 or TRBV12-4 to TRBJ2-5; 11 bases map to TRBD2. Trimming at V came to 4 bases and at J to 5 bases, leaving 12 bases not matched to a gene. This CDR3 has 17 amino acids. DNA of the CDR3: TGTGCCAGCAGTTCTCTAGCGGGAGGAACCGCCGTGGAGACCCAGTACTTC. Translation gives CASSSLAGGTAVETQYF.

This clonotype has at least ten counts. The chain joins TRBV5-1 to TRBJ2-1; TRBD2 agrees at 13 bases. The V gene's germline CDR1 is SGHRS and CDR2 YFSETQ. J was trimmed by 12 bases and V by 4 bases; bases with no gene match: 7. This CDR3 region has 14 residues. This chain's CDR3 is CASSAGLAGEGQFF. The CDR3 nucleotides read TGCGCCAGCAGCGCAGGACTAGCGGGAGAGGGGCAGTTCTTC.

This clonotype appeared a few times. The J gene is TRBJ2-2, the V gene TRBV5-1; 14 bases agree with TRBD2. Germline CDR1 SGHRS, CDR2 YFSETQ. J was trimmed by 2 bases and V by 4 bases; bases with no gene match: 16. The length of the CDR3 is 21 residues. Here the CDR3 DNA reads TGCGCCAGCAGCGCGACCGGGACTAGCGGGAGCAGGATAAGAAACACCGGGGAGCTGTTTTTT. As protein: CASSATGTSGSRIRNTGELFF.

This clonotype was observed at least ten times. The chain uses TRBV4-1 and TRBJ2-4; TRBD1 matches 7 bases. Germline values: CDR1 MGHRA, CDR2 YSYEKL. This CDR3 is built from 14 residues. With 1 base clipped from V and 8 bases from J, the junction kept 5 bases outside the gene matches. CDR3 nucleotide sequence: TGCGCCAGCAGCCAAGGACAGGGAGCAGACATTCAGTACTTC. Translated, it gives CASSQGQGADIQYF.

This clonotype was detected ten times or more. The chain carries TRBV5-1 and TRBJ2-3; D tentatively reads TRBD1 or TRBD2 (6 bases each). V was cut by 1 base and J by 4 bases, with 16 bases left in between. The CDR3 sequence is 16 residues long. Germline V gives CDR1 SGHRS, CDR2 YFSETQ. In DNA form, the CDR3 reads TGCGCCAGCAGCTTGTCTTTCGGGAGACAGGCAGATACGCAGTATTTT. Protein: CASSLSFGRQADTQYF. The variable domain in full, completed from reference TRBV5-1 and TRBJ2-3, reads KAGVTQTPRYLIKTRGQQVTLSCSPISGHRSVSWYQQTPGQGLQFLFEYFSETQRNKGNFPGRFSGRQFSNSRSEMNVSTLELGDSALYLCASSLSFGRQADTQYFGPGTRLTVL.

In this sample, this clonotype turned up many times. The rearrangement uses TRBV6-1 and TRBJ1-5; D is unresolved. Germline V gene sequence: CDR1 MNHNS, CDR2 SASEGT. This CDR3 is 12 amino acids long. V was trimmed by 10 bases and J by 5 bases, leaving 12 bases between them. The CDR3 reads CAIQADDQPQHF. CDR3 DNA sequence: TGTGCCATCCAGGCAGACGATCAGCCCCAGCATTTT.

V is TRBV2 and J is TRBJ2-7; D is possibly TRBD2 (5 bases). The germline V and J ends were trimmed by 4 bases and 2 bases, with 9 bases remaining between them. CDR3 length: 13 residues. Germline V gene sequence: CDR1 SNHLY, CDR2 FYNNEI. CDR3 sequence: CASSAWEPYEQYF. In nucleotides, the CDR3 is TGTGCCAGCAGTGCCTGGGAGCCCTACGAGCAGTACTTC.

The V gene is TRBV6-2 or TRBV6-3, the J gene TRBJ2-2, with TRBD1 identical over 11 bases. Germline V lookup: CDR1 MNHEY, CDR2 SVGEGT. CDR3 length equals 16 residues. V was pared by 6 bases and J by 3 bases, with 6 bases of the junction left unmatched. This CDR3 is CASRHRTGGYTGELFF. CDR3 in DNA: TGTGCCAGCAGACACCGGACAGGGGGCTACACCGGGGAGCTGTTTTTT.

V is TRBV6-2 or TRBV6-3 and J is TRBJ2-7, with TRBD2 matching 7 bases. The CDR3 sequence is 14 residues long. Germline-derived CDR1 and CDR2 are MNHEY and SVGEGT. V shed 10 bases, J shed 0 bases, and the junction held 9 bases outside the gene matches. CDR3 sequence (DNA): TGTGCCATCCAGGCGGGAGCCAACTCCTACGAGCAGTACGTC. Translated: CAIQAGANSYEQYV.

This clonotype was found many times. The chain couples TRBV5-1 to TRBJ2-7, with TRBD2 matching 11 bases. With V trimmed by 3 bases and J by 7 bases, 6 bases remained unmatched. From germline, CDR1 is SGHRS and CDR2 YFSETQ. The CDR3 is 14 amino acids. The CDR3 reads CASSWGTSGIEQYF. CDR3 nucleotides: TGCGCCAGCAGCTGGGGGACTAGCGGTATAGAGCAGTACTTC.